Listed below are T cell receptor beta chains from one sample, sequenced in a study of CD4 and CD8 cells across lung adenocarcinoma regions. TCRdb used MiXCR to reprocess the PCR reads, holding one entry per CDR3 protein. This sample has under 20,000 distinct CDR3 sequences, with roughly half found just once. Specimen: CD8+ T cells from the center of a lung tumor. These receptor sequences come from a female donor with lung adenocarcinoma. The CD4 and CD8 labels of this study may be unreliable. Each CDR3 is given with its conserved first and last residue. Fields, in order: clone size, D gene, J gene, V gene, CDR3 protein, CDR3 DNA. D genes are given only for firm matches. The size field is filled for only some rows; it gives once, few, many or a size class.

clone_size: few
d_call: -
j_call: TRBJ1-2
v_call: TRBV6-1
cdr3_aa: CASSEAYTPNYGYTF
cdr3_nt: TGTGCCAGCAGTGAAGCCTATACTCCAAACTATGGCTACACCTTC

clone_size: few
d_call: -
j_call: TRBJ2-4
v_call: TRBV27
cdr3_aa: CASSLSVRLIKNIQYF
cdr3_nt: TGTGCCAGCAGTTTATCCGTTAGGCTAATAAAAAACATTCAGTACTTC

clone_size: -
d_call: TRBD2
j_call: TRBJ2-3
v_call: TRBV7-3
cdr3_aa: CASSWSGGGADTQYF
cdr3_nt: TGTGCCAGCAGCTGGAGCGGGGGGGGGGCAGATACGCAGTATTTT

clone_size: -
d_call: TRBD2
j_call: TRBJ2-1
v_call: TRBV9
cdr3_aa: CASSVSGSANEQFF
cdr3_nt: TGTGCCAGCAGCGTAAGCGGGAGTGCTAATGAGCAGTTCTTC

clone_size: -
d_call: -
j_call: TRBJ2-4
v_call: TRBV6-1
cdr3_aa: CARGDGGGGQDTQYF
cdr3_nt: TGTGCCAGGGGGGACGGGGGCGGTGGCCAAGATACCCAGTACTTC

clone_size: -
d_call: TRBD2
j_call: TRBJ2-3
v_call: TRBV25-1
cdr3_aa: CASSESLAGGTETQYF
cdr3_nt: TGTGCCAGCAGTGAATCACTAGCGGGGGGAACAGAGACCCAGTATTTT

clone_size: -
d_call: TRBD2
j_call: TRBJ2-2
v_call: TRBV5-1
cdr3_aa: CASSGRLADYTGELFF
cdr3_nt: TGCGCCAGCAGCGGACGACTAGCGGACTACACCGGGGAGCTGTTTTTT

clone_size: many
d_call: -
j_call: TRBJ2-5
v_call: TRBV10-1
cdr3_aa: CASSESGDTETQYF
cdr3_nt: TGCGCCAGCAGTGAGTCCGGGGATACCGAGACCCAGTACTTC

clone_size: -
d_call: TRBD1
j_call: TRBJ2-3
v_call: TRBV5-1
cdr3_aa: CASSMDGTGGADTQYF
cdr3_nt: TGCGCCAGCAGCATGGATGGGACAGGTGGGGCAGATACGCAGTATTTT

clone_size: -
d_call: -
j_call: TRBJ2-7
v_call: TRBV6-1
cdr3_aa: CASSARDTVYEQYF
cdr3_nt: TGTGCCAGCAGTGCACGGGACACCGTCTACGAGCAGTACTTC

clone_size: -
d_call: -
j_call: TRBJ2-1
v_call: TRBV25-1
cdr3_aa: CASSGERRFF
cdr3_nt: TGTGCCAGCAGCGGAGAGCGGAGGTTCTTC

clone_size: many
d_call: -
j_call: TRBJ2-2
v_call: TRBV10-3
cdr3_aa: CAISESQGSTGELFF
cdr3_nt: TGTGCCATCAGTGAGTCACAGGGTAGCACCGGGGAGCTGTTTTTT

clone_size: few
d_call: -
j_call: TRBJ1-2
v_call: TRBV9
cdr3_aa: CASSVSFPEQNYGYTF
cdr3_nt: TGTGCCAGCAGCGTATCTTTCCCGGAACAGAACTATGGCTACACCTTC

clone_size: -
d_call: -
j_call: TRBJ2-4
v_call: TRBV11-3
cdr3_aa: CASSLEGTSSLAKNIQYF
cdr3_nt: TGTGCCAGCAGCTTAGAAGGGACATCGTCGCTAGCCAAAAACATTCAGTACTTC

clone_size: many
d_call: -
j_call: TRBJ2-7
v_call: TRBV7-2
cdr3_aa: CASSLGHLLEQYF
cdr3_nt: TGTGCCAGCAGCCTCGGACATCTACTCGAGCAGTACTTC

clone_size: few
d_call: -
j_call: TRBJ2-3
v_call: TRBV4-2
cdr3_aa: CASSQDGATATDTQYF
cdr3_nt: TGTGCCAGCAGCCAAGACGGCGCAACCGCCACAGATACGCAGTATTTT

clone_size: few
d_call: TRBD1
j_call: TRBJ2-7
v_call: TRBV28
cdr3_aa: CASSPHRTGIHEQYF
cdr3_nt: TGTGCCAGCAGTCCTCACCGGACAGGGATCCACGAGCAGTACTTC

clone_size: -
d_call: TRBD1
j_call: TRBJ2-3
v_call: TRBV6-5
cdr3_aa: CASSFRDSRTDTQYF
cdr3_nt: TGTGCCAGCAGTTTTCGGGACAGCCGCACAGATACGCAGTATTTT

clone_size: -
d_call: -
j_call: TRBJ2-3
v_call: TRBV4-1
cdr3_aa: CRSSGLWAKDTQYF
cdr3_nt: TGCCGCAGCTCGGGGCTGTGGGCCAAAGACACGCAGTACTTT

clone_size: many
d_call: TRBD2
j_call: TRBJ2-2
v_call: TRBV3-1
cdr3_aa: CASSHGTSDITGELFF
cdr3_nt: TGTGCCAGCAGCCACGGGACTAGCGACATTACCGGGGAGCTGTTTTTT

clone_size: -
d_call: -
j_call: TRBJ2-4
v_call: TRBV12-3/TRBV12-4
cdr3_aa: CASSFGGTIQYF
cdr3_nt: TGTGCCAGCAGTTTTGGGGGTACAATACAGTACTTC

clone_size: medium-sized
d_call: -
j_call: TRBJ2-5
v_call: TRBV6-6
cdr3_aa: CASRGAGQETQYF
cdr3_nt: TGTGCCAGCAGGGGGGCAGGGCAAGAGACCCAGTACTTC

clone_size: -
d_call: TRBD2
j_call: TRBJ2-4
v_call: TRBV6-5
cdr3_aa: CASSYRTSGRNSIQYF
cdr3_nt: TGTGCCAGCAGTTATCGGACTAGCGGGAGGAATAGCATTCAGTACTTC

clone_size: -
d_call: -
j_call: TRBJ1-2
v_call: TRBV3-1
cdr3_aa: CASSQDLPRTERGYTF
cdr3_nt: TGTGCCAGCAGCCAAGATCTTCCCCGGACTGAGAGAGGCTACACCTTC

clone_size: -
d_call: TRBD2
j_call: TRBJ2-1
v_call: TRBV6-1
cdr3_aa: CASTGTSGATDEQFF
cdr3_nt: TGTGCCAGCACAGGGACTAGCGGGGCAACCGATGAGCAGTTCTTC

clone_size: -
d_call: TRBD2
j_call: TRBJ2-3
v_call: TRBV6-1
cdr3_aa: CASRPKERGYTGKQYF
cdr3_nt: TGTGCCAGCAGGCCTAAGGAGCGGGGGTATACCGGTAAGCAGTATTTT

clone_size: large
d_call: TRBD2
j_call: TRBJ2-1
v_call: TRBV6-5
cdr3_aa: CASSYPGTSGNNEQFF
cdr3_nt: TGTGCCAGCAGTTACCCCGGGACTAGCGGAAACAATGAGCAGTTCTTC

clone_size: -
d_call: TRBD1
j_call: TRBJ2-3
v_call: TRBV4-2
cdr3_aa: CASSQGTGIEDTQYF
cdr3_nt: TGTGCCAGCAGCCAAGGGACAGGGATTGAAGATACGCAGTATTTT

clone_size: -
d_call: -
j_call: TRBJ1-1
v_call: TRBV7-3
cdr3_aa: CASSGDAANTEAFF
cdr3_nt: TGTGCCAGCAGCGGGGACGCGGCGAACACTGAAGCTTTCTTT

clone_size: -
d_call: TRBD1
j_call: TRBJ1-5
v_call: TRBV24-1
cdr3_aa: CATSDRQGNSNQPQHF
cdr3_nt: TGTGCCACCAGTGATAGACAGGGGAATAGCAATCAGCCCCAGCATTTT

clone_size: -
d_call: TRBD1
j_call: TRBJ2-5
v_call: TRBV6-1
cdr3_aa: CASSEGNRGTRETQYF
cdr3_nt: TGTGCCAGCAGTGAAGGCAACAGGGGTACAAGAGAGACCCAGTACTTC

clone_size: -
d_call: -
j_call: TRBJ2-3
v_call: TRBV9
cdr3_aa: CASSAQGEVTDTQYF
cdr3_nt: TGTGCCAGCAGCGCCCAGGGAGAAGTCACAGATACGCAGTATTTT

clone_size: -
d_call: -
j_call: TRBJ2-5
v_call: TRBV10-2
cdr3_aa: CASSGRERETQYF
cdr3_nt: TGCGCCAGCAGTGGACGGGAGAGGGAGACCCAGTACTTC

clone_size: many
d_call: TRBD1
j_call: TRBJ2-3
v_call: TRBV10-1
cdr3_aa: CASSLSDRERTDTQYF
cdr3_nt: TGCGCCAGCAGCCTATCCGACAGGGAACGCACAGATACGCAGTATTTT

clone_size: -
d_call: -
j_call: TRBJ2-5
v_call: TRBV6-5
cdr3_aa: CASSYPGSGTTSPDTQYF
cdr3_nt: TGTGCCAGCAGTTACCCGGGCTCCGGGACAACTAGCCCAGATACCCAGTACTTC

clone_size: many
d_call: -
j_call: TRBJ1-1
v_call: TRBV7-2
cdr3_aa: CASSLAPATMNTEAFF
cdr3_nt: TGTGCCAGCAGCTTAGCCCCGGCCACTATGAACACTGAAGCTTTCTTT

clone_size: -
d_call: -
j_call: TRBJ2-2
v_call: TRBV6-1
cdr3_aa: CASSTLTEELYF
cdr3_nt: TGTGCCAGCAGTACCCTTACCGAGGAGCTGTATTTT

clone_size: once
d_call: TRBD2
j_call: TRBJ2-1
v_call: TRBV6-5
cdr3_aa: CASSSTGNLAGGYNEQFF
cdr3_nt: TGTGCCAGCAGTTCCACTGGTAACCTAGCGGGGGGCTACAATGAGCAGTTCTTC

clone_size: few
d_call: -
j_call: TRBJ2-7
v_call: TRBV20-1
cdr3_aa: CSARGQTYEQYF
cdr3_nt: TGCAGTGCTAGGGGACAAACCTACGAGCAGTACTTC

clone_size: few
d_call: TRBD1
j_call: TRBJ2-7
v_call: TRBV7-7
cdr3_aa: CASSEGQLYEQYF
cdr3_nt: TGTGCTAGCAGCGAGGGACAGCTTTACGAGCAGTACTTC

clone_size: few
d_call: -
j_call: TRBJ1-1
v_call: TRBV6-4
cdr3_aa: CASSARLNTEAFF
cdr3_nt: TGTGCCAGCAGTGCTCGTCTGAACACTGAAGCTTTCTTT

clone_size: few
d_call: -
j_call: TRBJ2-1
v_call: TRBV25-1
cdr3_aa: CASSEYNARGNEQFF
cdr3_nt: TGTGCCAGCAGTGAATATAATGCGCGGGGCAATGAGCAGTTCTTC

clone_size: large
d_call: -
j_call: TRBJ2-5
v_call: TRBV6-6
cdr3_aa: CASSLQGKYQETQYF
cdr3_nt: TGTGCCAGCAGCCTACAGGGAAAGTACCAAGAGACCCAGTACTTC

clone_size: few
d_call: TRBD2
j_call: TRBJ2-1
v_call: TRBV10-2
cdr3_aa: CASSDRTSGGQYNEQFF
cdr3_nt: TGCGCCAGCAGTGATCGGACTAGCGGAGGACAGTACAATGAGCAGTTCTTC